This T cell receptor beta chain was identified during a study of siplizumab effects on memory and regulatory T cells. Study-wide points: Most proliferating CD4+ or CD8+ clones, roughly 80-97%, had no naive or memory assignment.

Per germline, CDR1 SNHLY and CDR2 FYNNEI. The CDR3 extends over 11 amino acids. V was clipped by 5 bases and J by 15 bases; unmatched bases: 4. The mixed lymphocyte reaction cells underwent coculture at 37°C for 5 to 6 days. Violet Dye was applied to stimulator PBMCs and CFSE to responder PBMCs before a 1:1 mix. The table came from immunoSEQ multiplex PCR; TCRdb's copy has only in-frame clones and leaves some out. The table shows over 15,000 clones, with roughly 49% occurring only once. Remarks on this clone: Its matching antigen is unknown.

The sequence was obtained from a human donor in good health; the cells came from an allogeneic mixed lymphocyte reaction. Specimen: CFSE-low (dividing) CD4+ T cells sorted from an allogeneic mixed lymphocyte reaction. The rearrangement uses TRBV2 and TRBJ2-1; 10 bases agree with TRBD2. CDR3 in amino acids: CASSYSGGLFF. The CDR3 bases are TGTGCCAGCAGTTATAGCGGGGGGTTGTTCTTC.